What follows describes a single T cell receptor beta chain. TCRdb's copy holds only in-frame clones and misses some; the assay was immunoSEQ multiplex PCR. The sample lists about 170,000 clones, around 92% occurring once. This sample is drawn from a study of control samples from healthy donors and cancer patients. Germline lookup yields CDR1 MNHEY and CDR2 SVGAGI. This CDR3 contains 16 residues. The J segment lost 4 bases and the V segment lost 0 bases, leaving 7 bases of the junction unmatched. The specimen was blood. The receptor was derived from a woman in her 30s in good health. V usage is TRBV6-5 and J usage is TRBJ2-3, with 7 bases fitting TRBD2. The CDR3, as DNA: TGTGCCAGCAGTTACTCGAGGGGAGGGCCGTCAGATACGCAGTATTTT. This gives the protein CASSYSRGGPSDTQYF.